This TCR beta chain was profiled in a study of blood T cell repertoires in COVID-19. Libraries were prepared by immunoSEQ multiplex PCR; TCRdb keeps only in-frame clonotypes and omits some of them. The sample contains about 260,000 clones, about 87% of which appear only once. The receptor comes from a woman between 40 and 55 years old who had recovered from COVID-19. Material for sequencing was peripheral blood.

The CDR3 sequence is CASSESRGTVYGYTF. CDR3 nucleotides: TGTGCCAGCAGTGAATCGCGGGGTACAGTCTATGGCTACACCTTC. The rearrangement joins TRBV2 to TRBJ1-2; no definite D call. The germline V gene encodes CDR1 SNHLY and CDR2 FYNNEI. The length of the CDR3 is 15 residues. V was pared by 2 bases and J by 4 bases, with 14 bases between.